This entry concerns a single T cell receptor (beta chain). Its antigen is as yet unknown. Between the trimmed V and J ends, which lost 5 bases and 7 bases, there was a span of 23 bases. The CDR3 is made up of 16 amino acids. Per germline, CDR1 MDHEN and CDR2 SYDVKM. The entry originates in a study of T cell repertoires in cytomegalovirus infection. TCRdb re-analysed the reads in MiXCR, keeping a single row per CDR3 protein. The table shows 700,000 to 950,000 distinct CDR3 sequences, with about 31% occurring only once. Here the sequenced sample was cultured CD8+ T cells from PBMCs, taken from culture after CMV antigen stimulation. This TCR was recovered from a human donor in good health (CMV status not recorded). Some clones in this sample may be carry-over from other donors' samples. The chain has TRBV28 and TRBJ2-5; D perhaps matches TRBD1 (6 bases). CDR3 sequence reads: CASSPQGGMGRRTQYF. The CDR3 region has the DNA TGTGCCAGCAGTCCCCAAGGGGGAATGGGGCGGAGGACCCAGTACTTC.